This entry lists 3 T cell receptor beta chains sequenced from one sample in a study of blood T cell repertoires in COVID-19. The method was immunoSEQ multiplex PCR; TCRdb's version includes in-frame clones alone and lacks a portion of them. This table holds about 210,000 clones, about 88% found once. The sequenced sample was peripheral blood. These receptors came from a man between 40 and 49 years old with acute or convalescent COVID-19.

The rearrangement links TRBV9 to TRBJ2-6; 8 bases align to TRBD1. The CDR3 consists of 16 residues. Germline CDR1 SGDLS, CDR2 YYNGEE. V dropped 3 bases and J dropped 2; count of bases not matched to a gene: 4. CDR3 protein: CASSADRETGANVLTF. The CDR3 DNA sequence: TGTGCCAGCAGCGCGGACAGGGAGACTGGGGCCAACGTCCTGACTTTC.

The rearrangement links TRBV4-1 to TRBJ2-5; D is perhaps TRBD2 (6 bases). Trimming took off 1 base at V and 2 bases at J, with 14 bases between the two ends. This CDR3 has 16 residues. Germline V lookup: CDR1 MGHRA, CDR2 YSYEKL. The CDR3 region has the DNA TGCGCCAGCAGCCAAGGGGAGGCAGGCTATCAAGAGACCCAGTACTTC. Translated: CASSQGEAGYQETQYF.

V is TRBV24-1 and J is TRBJ2-5, with 8 positions matching TRBD1. V lost 3 bases, J lost 4 bases, and 6 bases stayed unmatched. Germline lookup yields CDR1 KGHDR and CDR2 SFDVKD. The length of the CDR3 is 15 residues. The CDR3 region has the DNA TGTGCCACCAGTGATCGGACAGGGACGGGAGAGACCCAGTACTTC. Protein: CATSDRTGTGETQYF.